The clone carrying this T cell receptor (beta chain) was counted between two and nine times. Its specificity is unknown. One entry per CDR3 protein results from TCRdb running MiXCR on the RT-PCR reads. The sample records 590,000 or so distinct CDR3 sequences, around 13% being singletons. This entry is derived from a study of response to subunit inactivated influenza vaccine. Whole-study results and caveats: Authors suggested that a seasonal influenza vaccination recruits few new T cells each time.

CDR3 length: 15 residues. CDR1 and CDR2 (germline): MNHEY, SVGAGI. With 0 bases removed from V and 5 bases from J, the gap between germline ends came to 14 bases. The chain recombines TRBV6-5 with TRBJ2-7; possibly TRBD2 for D (6 bases). The specimen was PBMCs from blood, collected less than 15 days before vaccination. The source of this sequence is a man between 50 and 59 years old who received an inactivated influenza vaccine. CDR3 bases: TGTGCCAGCAGTTACTCATTTATCGGGGGAAACGAGCAGTACTTC. This translates into CASSYSFIGGNEQYF.